This note documents a single T cell receptor (beta chain) sequence. The antigen this receptor binds is unknown. Nothing much larger sits one base from this clone, and base qualities are not available. The data were obtained in a study of blood T cell repertoires in COVID-19 (dated by TCRdb to 2020 to 2022). Broadly, across the study: Samples covering the acute and convalescent phases of COVID-19 were provided by collaborators in the United States, Italy and Spain. The material from the prospective study consisted of cDNA or gDNA derived from T cells, B-cell-depleted T cells, or PBMCs. Deeply sampled blood TCRbeta repertoires from subjects exposed to, actively infected with, or recovered from COVID-19 were included in the dataset. A freely available public database, intended as a resource for researchers studying the immune response to SARS-CoV-2, is where the repertoires were released. Samples came from the ongoing ImmuneRACE study (first 160 participants) plus 1,254 subjects from 6 global collaborators. The sample metadata nearly always contained a de-identified subject ID, COVID-19 status, age in years and sex. HLA class I and class II types, where available, came from metadata supplied by the sample provider rather than from assay-based typing.

Points the paper makes about the study in general: The quantity of clinical and demographic metadata differed by source and by participant and was supplied without curation.

The immunoSEQ Assay, a bias-controlled multiplex PCR, was used to amplify TCRbeta CDR3 regions from genomic DNA. The paper's data handling went like this. Nucleated cell counts per sample were estimated from amplification of reference gene primers within the assay. To quantify the absolute abundance of each unique TCRbeta CDR3 rearrangement, sequence reads were collapsed and filtered. For each sample, productive Simpson clonality was calculated as the square root of Simpson's diversity index across productive rearrangements. This is the immuneACCESS table as TCRdb keeps it, with only in-frame sequences that have V and J called. A part of the clones is gone; compared with another copy, unresolved V genes explain less than half, and the rest is unexplained. V and J calls and clone size are given by that table; D and trimming were obtained from the DNA. The sample data list roughly 40,000 clones, and 90% of these were observed just once. The ten largest clones take up 5% to 7% of the sample.

CDR1 and CDR2 were assigned from the germline V gene as MGHRA and YSYEKL. Including the terminal cysteine and phenylalanine, the CDR3 comprises 15 residues. Only CDR3 DNA remains: 45 bases, in frame from the first base. V is clipped by 6 bases and J by 0 bases, and the sequence between their germline boundaries is 12 bases long. Collaborating institutions collected whole blood in K2EDTA tubes following their own protocols. For TCRbeta analysis, collaborators shipped samples as frozen whole blood, isolated PBMCs, or DNA extracted from either of those sample types. The receptor was derived from a human donor in a cohort sampled during active COVID-19. The sequenced material came from peripheral blood. The rearranged chain carries TRBV4-1 and TRBJ2-1; the D gene is possibly TRBD2, with 5 bases matching. Read as DNA, the sequence is TGCGCCAGCAGTCGAGAGCGGAGCTCCTACAATGAGCAGTTCTTC. This translates into CASSRERSSYNEQFF.